What follows are 25 T cell receptor beta chains derived from one specimen sequenced in a study of OX40 agonist ivuxolimab in advanced cancers. Assay: immunoSEQ multiplex PCR; the TCRdb copy retains only in-frame clones and omits some. Of approximately 91,000 clones listed, just over 85% are singletons. This specimen consisted of CD4+ or CD8+ T cells sorted from blood, obtained in a trial of the OX40 agonist ivuxolimab. The origin of the receptors is an adult with an advanced solid tumor such as melanoma, head and neck, liver or kidney cancer.

This clone has only one observation. The chain uses TRBV25-1 and TRBJ1-2, with 7 positions matching TRBD1. The CDR3 runs 14 residues. Germline trimming cut 0 bases from V and 5 bases from J; bases unmatched to any gene: 3. The germline gives CDR1 MGHDK, CDR2 SYGVNS. The chain's CDR3 is CASSEYGTEYGYTF. The CDR3 DNA reads TGTGCCAGCAGTGAATATGGGACAGAATATGGCTACACCTTC.

V and J are TRBV25-1 and TRBJ1-2; perhaps TRBD1 as D (5 bases). CDR3 size: 18 residues. Germline V gene lookup returns CDR1 MGHDK and CDR2 SYGVNS. V was pared by 3 bases and J by 4 bases, with 24 bases between. The CDR3: CASSDRTPPGTPAYGYTF. CDR3 DNA: TGTGCCAGCAGTGACCGTACCCCCCCCGGGACGCCGGCCTATGGCTACACCTTC.

V gene TRBV5-6 combines with J gene TRBJ2-1; 11 bases line up with TRBD1. Germline CDR1 SGHDT, CDR2 YYEEEE. This CDR3 comprises 16 residues. V lost 4 bases, J lost 11 bases, and 14 bases stayed unmatched. The CDR3, as DNA: TGTGCCAGCAGCGCCACCGCTGGGACAGGGGGATTTAAGCAGTTCTTC. It is translated as CASSATAGTGGFKQFF.

The chain's CDR3 is CASSQDRGKTQYF. Written as DNA, the CDR3 is TGCGCCAGCAGCCAAGATAGGGGGAAGACCCAGTACTTC. The chain has TRBV4-3 and TRBJ2-5; tentatively, D is TRBD1 (6 bases). V was cut by 0 bases and J by 6 bases, with 8 bases left in between. The CDR3 extends over 13 amino acids. CDR1 is LGHNA and CDR2 is YSLEER in the germline V gene.

The chain has TRBV2 and TRBJ2-2; D is ambiguous. The V gene's germline CDR1 is SNHLY and CDR2 FYNNEI. Trimming took 5 bases from V and 1 from J, leaving 14 bases between them. This CDR3 is built from 16 residues. CDR3 residues: CASSLATAENTGELFF. CDR3 sequence (DNA): TGTGCCAGCAGTTTGGCGACCGCGGAGAACACCGGGGAGCTGTTTTTT.

The chain is built from TRBV7-2 and TRBJ1-1, with no clear D. CDR1 and CDR2 from the germline V gene are SGHTA and FQGNSA. CDR3 length: 14 residues. V lost 0 bases, J lost 4 bases, and 9 bases lay in between. CDR3 DNA sequence: TGTGCCAGCAGCTTAGCCATGCGGAGCACTGAAGCTTTCTTT. Translated: CASSLAMRSTEAFF.

Only one count was recorded for this clone. This chain connects TRBV14 to TRBJ1-1; no firm D call. Germline assignment: CDR1 SGHDN and CDR2 FVKESK. The CDR3 is 13 residues long. V was clipped by 2 bases and J by 4 bases, with 8 bases between them. The CDR3 bases are TGTGCCAGCAGCCAATCGCAAGGCACTGAAGCTTTCTTT. Its protein is CASSQSQGTEAFF.

Notes on this clone: The junction departs from germline at one end; a sequencing error may be responsible. This chain links TRBV30 with TRBJ1-3; D perhaps matches TRBD1 (5 bases). The germline gives CDR1 GTSNPN, CDR2 SVGIG (reference sequence). CDR3 size: 13 residues. Written as DNA, the CDR3 is TGTGCCTGGAGTAAAAACGAGGGACTAGGTGTTAACTTT. As protein: CAWSKNEGLGVNF.

This sequence joins TRBV11-3 and TRBJ1-6; D possibly corresponds to TRBD1 (6 bases). This CDR3 spans 14 amino acids. CDR1 is SGHNT, CDR2 YENEEA, per germline. V was trimmed by 3 bases and J by 6 bases, leaving 9 bases between them. CDR3 nucleotide sequence: TGTGCCAGCAGCTTGCGGGGGGCTAATTCACCCCTCCACTTT. Protein product: CASSLRGANSPLHF. Drawing the rest from reference TRBV11-3 and TRBJ1-6, the complete variable domain is EAGVVQSPRYKIIEKKQPVAFWCNPISGHNTLYWYLQNLGQGPELLIRYENEEAVDDSQLPKDRFSAERLKGVDSTLKIQPAELGDSAVYLCASSLRGANSPLHFGNGTRLTVT.

The chain links TRBV4-3 to TRBJ2-4; 9 bases agree with TRBD1. V dropped 2 bases and J dropped 1; count of bases not matched to a gene: 15. The CDR3 contains 20 residues. Germline CDR1 LGHNA, CDR2 YSLEER. The CDR3 nucleotides are TGCGCCAGCAGCCAATTGTTAGGGACAGGGATTTTATTGGCCAAAAACATTCAGTACTTC. Translating it yields CASSQLLGTGILLAKNIQYF.

This clone was counted between two and nine times. The J gene is TRBJ1-3, the V gene TRBV19; a weak D match, TRBD1 (5 bases). V was cut by 6 bases and J by 7 bases, with 16 bases left in between. This CDR3 is 14 amino acids long. CDR1 and CDR2 (germline): LNHDA, SQIVND (reference sequence). The chain's CDR3 is CASSPSGQTNTIYF. The CDR3 DNA follows: TGTGCCAGTAGCCCGTCGGGGCAAACGAACACCATATATTTT.

This clone has a single count. The chain employs TRBV5-1 and TRBJ1-5; D uncertain. V dropped 2 bases and J dropped 7 bases, with 10 bases sitting between them. The CDR3 is 13 residues long. Germline V lookup: CDR1 SGHRS, CDR2 YFSETQ. The CDR3 bases are TGCGCCAGCAGCTTAATGAGCGGGCAGCCCCAGCATTTT. Translated, it gives CASSLMSGQPQHF.

CDR3 residues: CASRFPSGGSYNEQFF. DNA for the CDR3: TGTGCCAGCAGGTTCCCTAGCGGGGGTTCCTACAATGAGCAGTTCTTC. This rearrangement joins TRBV11-2 to TRBJ2-1, with TRBD2 identical over 10 bases. Trimming cost V 6 bases and J 1 base; bases outside gene matches: 6. CDR1 and CDR2 from the germline V gene are SGHAT and FQNNGV. This CDR3 spans 16 amino acids.

The chain carries TRBV19 and TRBJ1-5; perhaps TRBD1 as D (6 bases). The CDR3 spans 15 residues. CDR1 and CDR2 from the germline V gene are LNHDA and SQIVND (reference sequence). V was pared by 6 bases and J by 0 bases, with 12 bases between. The CDR3 is CASRPRGYSNQPQHF. The CDR3 nucleotides are TGTGCCAGTAGACCCAGGGGTTATAGCAATCAGCCCCAGCATTTT.

The J gene is TRBJ2-3, the V gene TRBV4-2, with D maybe TRBD1 (6 bases). Per the germline V gene, CDR1 is LGHNA and CDR2 is YNFKEQ. This CDR3 has 14 amino acids. The V and J ends lost 4 bases and 2 bases respectively, with 10 bases between them. This CDR3 is CASSRRTATDTQYF. CDR3 sequence (DNA): TGTGCCAGCAGCCGTCGGACAGCCACAGATACGCAGTATTTT.

The gene calls are TRBV2 and TRBJ2-5; TRBD1 matches 12 bases. The CDR3 is 15 residues long. The junction had 6 bases not matched to a gene; V was cut back by 6 bases and J by 4 bases. Germline lookup yields CDR1 SNHLY and CDR2 FYNNEI. The CDR3 here is CASRNPGQGAETQYF. CDR3 in DNA: TGTGCCAGCAGAAACCCGGGACAGGGGGCAGAGACCCAGTACTTC. Combining the CDR3 with reference TRBV2 and TRBJ2-5 gives the whole variable domain EPEVTQTPSHQVTQMGQEVILRCVPISNHLYFYWYRQILGQKVEFLVSFYNNEISEKSEIFDDQFSVERPDGSNFTLKIRSTKLEDSAMYFCASRNPGQGAETQYFGPGTRLLVL.

The V gene is TRBV7-3, the J gene TRBJ2-7, with TRBD2 as a possible D gene (5 bases). There are 15 residues in the CDR3. Germline values: CDR1 SGHTA, CDR2 FQGTGA. V was pared by 2 bases and J by 0 bases, with 11 bases between. Here the CDR3 reads CASSLRGKVSYEQYF. DNA for the CDR3: TGTGCCAGCAGCTTACGGGGTAAGGTCTCCTACGAGCAGTACTTC.

The chain is built from TRBV19 and TRBJ2-5, with TRBD2 matching over 7 bases. The CDR3 is made up of 16 amino acids. The trim removed 3 bases at V and 4 bases at J, leaving 11 bases unmatched. Germline loops: CDR1 LNHDA, CDR2 SQIVND (reference sequence). DNA for the CDR3: TGTGCCAGTAGTATGGAGGAGCGGGGAGCGGGAGAGACCCAGTACTTC. It translates to CASSMEERGAGETQYF.

The rearrangement joins TRBV20-1 to TRBJ2-1; a possible D gene is TRBD2 (5 bases). V was clipped by 7 bases and J by 4 bases, with 8 bases between them. Germline CDR1 is DFQATT and CDR2 is SNEGSKA (reference sequence). The CDR3 sequence is 11 residues long. The chain's CDR3 is CSGERYNEQFF. CDR3 bases: TGCAGTGGAGAGCGGTACAATGAGCAGTTCTTC.

This chain connects TRBV5-1 to TRBJ1-3, with 7 bases aligning to TRBD1. The CDR3 contains 16 residues. Germline CDR1 reads SGHRS; CDR2 reads YFSETQ. The junction had 6 bases not matched to a gene; V was cut back by 3 bases and J by 0 bases. CDR3 coding DNA: TGCGCCAGCAGCTCCGGGACAGTTGTCTCTGGAAACACCATATATTTT. Amino acids: CASSSGTVVSGNTIYF.

This chain links TRBV4-2 with TRBJ2-1; possibly TRBD2 for D (6 bases). Trimming took off 1 base at V and 8 bases at J, with 15 bases between the two ends. The CDR3 runs to 15 residues. CDR1 is LGHNA, CDR2 YNFKEQ, per germline. In DNA form, the CDR3 reads TGTGCCAGCAGCCAAGGCTTAACTAGCATACATGAGCAGTTCTTC. Translation: CASSQGLTSIHEQFF.

The chain joins TRBV28 to TRBJ2-3, with D perhaps assigned TRBD1 or TRBD2 (7 bases each). CDR1 is MDHEN and CDR2 is SYDVKM in the germline V gene. The V end lost 4 bases, the J end lost 3 bases, and 17 bases lay between the germline ends. CDR3 size: 16 residues. The DNA of the CDR3 is TGTGCCAGCAGTTACCATTTCCAGGGGGGGACAGATACGCAGTATTTT. Its translation: CASSYHFQGGTDTQYF.

The chain employs TRBV28 and TRBJ1-1; 8 bases map to TRBD1. V lost 6 bases to trimming and J lost 3 bases; unmatched junction nucleotides: 9. Germline CDR1 reads MDHEN; CDR2 reads SYDVKM. The CDR3 consists of 15 residues. CDR3 residues: CASSSTGGMDTEAFF. The CDR3 DNA follows: TGTGCCAGCAGCTCTACAGGGGGGATGGACACTGAAGCTTTCTTT. The entire variable domain, with the rest obtained from reference TRBV28 and TRBJ1-1, is as follows: DVKVTQSSRYLVKRTGEKVFLECVQDMDHENMFWYRQDPGLGLRLIYFSYDVKMKEKGDIPEGYSVSREKKERFSLILESASTNQTSMYLCASSSTGGMDTEAFFGQGTRLTVV.

The chain is built from TRBV19 and TRBJ2-7; D gene ambiguous. This CDR3 is built from 14 residues. The V gene's germline CDR1 is LNHDA and CDR2 SQIVND (reference sequence). V was trimmed by 3 bases and J by 4 bases, leaving 13 bases between them. This chain's CDR3 is CASSIQTQNYEQYF. As DNA, the CDR3 is TGTGCCAGTAGTATCCAGACCCAAAATTACGAGCAGTACTTC.

The chain carries TRBV10-2 and TRBJ2-3; D not resolved. This CDR3 is 14 amino acids long. Deletions cut 4 bases from V and 0 bases from J, with 8 bases between. Per the germline V gene, CDR1 is WSHSY and CDR2 is SAAADI. CDR3 sequence (DNA): TGCGCCAGCAGTGGCTCGCGTAGCACAGATACGCAGTATTTT. Encoded protein: CASSGSRSTDTQYF.